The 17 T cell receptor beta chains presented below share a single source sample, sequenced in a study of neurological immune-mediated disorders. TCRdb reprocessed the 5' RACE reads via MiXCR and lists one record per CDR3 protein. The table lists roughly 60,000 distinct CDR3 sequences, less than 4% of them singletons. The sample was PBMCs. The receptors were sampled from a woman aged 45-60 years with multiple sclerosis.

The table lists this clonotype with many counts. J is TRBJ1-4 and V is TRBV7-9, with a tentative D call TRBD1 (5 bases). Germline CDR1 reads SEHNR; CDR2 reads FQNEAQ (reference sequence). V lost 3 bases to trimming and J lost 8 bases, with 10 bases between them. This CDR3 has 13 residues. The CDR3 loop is CASSFGGGEKLFF. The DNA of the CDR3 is TGTGCCAGCAGCTTTGGGGGAGGCGAAAAACTGTTTTTT.

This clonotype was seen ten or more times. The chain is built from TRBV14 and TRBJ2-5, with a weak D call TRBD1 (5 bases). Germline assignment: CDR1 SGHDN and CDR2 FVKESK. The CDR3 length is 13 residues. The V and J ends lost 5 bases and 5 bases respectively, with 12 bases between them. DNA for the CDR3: TGTGCCAGCAGCTCCAGGGTTGGGGAGACCCAGTACTTC. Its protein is CASSSRVGETQYF.

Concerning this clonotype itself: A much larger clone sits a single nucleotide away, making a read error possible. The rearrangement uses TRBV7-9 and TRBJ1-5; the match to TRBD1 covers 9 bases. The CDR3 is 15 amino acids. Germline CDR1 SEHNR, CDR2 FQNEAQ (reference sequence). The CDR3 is CASSLGGTGNQPQNF. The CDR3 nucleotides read TGTGCCAGCAGCTTAGGAGGGACAGGGAATCAGCCCCAGAATTTT.

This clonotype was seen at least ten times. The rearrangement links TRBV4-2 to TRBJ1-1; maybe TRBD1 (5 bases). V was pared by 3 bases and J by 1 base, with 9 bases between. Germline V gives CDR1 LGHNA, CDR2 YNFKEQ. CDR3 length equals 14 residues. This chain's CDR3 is CASSQQGENTEAFF. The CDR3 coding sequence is TGTGCCAGCAGCCAGCAGGGAGAGAACACTGAAGCTTTCTTT.

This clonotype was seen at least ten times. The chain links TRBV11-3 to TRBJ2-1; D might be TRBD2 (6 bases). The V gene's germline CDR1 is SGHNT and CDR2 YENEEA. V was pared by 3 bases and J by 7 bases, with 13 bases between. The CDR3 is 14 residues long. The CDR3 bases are TGTGCCAGCAGCTTCGAACGGGAGTGGAATGAGCAGTTCTTC. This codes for CASSFEREWNEQFF.

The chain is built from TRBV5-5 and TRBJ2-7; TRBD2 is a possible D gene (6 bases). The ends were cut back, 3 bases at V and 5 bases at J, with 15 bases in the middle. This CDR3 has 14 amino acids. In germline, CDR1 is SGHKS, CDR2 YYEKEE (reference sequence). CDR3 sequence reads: CASSWEDYTDEQYF. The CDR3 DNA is TGTGCCAGCAGCTGGGAGGACTATACCGACGAGCAGTACTTC. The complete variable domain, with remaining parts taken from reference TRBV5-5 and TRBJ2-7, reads DAGVTQSPTHLIKTRGQQVTLRCSPISGHKSVSWYQQVLGQGPQFIFQYYEKEERGRGNFPDRFSARQFPNYSSELNVNALLLGDSALYLCASSWEDYTDEQYFGPGTRLTVT.

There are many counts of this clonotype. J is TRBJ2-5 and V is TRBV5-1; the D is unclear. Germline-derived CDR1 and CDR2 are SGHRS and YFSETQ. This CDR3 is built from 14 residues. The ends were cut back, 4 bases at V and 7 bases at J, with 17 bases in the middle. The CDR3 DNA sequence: TGCGCCAGCAGCGGTGAGACTGAGGTCTTGACCCAGTACTTC. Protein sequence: CASSGETEVLTQYF. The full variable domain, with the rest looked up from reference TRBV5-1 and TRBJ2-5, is KAGVTQTPRYLIKTRGQQVTLSCSPISGHRSVSWYQQTPGQGLQFLFEYFSETQRNKGNFPGRFSGRQFSNSRSEMNVSTLELGDSALYLCASSGETEVLTQYFGPGTRLLVL.

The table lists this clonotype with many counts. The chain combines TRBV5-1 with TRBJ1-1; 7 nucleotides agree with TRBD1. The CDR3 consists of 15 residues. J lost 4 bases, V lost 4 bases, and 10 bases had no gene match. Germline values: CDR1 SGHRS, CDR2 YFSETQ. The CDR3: CASSPTGRESTEAFF. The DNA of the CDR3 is TGCGCCAGCAGCCCGACAGGGAGGGAGAGCACTGAAGCTTTCTTT.

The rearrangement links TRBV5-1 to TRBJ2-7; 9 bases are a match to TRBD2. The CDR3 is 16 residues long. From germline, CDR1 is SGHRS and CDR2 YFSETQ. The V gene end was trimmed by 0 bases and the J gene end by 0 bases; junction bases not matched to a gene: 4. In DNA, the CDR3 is TGCGCCAGCAGCTTGGCCGCGGGGGGGAGCTCCTACGAGCAGTACTTC. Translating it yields CASSLAAGGSSYEQYF.

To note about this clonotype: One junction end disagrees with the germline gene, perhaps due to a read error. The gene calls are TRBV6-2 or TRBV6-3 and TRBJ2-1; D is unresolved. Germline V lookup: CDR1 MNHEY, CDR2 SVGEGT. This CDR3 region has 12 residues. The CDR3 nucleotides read TGTGCCAGCATTTACGACCTCGGTGAGCAGTTCTTC. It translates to CASIYDLGEQFF.

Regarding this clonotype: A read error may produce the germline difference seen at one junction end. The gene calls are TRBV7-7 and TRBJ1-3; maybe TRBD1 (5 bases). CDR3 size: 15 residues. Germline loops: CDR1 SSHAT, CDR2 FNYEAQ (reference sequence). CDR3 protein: CASSPGPRAGNTIYF. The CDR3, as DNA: TGTGCTAGCAGCCCAGGGCCTCGAGCAGGAAACACCATATATTTT.

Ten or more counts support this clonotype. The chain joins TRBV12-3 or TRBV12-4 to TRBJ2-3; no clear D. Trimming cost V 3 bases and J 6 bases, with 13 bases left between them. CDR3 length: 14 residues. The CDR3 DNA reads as TGTGCCAGCAGTTTCGGGCAGGCAAGCGATACGCAGTATTTT. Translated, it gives CASSFGQASDTQYF.

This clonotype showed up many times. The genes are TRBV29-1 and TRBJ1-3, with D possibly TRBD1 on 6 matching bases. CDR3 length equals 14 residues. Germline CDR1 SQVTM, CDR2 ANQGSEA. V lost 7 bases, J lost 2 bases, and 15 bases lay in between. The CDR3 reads CSAQDSLAGNTIYF. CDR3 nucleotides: TGCAGCGCCCAGGACAGCCTCGCTGGAAACACCATATATTTT. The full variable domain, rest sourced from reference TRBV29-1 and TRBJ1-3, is SAVISQKPSRDICQRGTSLTIQCQVDSQVTMMFWYRQQPGQSLTLIATANQGSEATYESGFVIDKFPISRPNLTFSTLTVSNMSPEDSSIYLCSAQDSLAGNTIYFGEGSWLTVV.

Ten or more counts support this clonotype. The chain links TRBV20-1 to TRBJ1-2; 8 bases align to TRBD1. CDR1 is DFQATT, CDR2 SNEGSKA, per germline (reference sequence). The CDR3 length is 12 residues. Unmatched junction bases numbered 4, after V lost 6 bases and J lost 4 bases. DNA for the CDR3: TGCAGTGCCACAGGGACAGGCTATGGCTACACCTTC. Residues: CSATGTGYGYTF.

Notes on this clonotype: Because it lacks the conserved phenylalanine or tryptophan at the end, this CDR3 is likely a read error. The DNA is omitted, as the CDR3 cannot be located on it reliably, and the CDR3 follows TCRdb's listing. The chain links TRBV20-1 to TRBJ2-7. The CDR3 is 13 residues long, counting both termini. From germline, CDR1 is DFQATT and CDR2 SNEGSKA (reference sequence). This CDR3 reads CSARDLNLYEQYN.

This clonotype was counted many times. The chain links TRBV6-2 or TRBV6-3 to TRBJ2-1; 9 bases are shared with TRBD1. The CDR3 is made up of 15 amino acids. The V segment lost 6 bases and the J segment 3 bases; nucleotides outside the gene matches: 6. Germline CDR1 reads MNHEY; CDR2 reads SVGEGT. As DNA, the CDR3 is TGTGCCAGCAGCCGAACAGGGGGCGACTACAATGAGCAGTTCTTC. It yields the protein CASSRTGGDYNEQFF.

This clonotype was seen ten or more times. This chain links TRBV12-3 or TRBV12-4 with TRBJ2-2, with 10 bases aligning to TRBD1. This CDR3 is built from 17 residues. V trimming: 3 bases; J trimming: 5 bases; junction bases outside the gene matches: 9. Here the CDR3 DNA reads TGTGCCAGCAGTTTGTTAAGGGGGACAGGGGCAACCGGGGAGCTGTTTTTT. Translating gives CASSLLRGTGATGELFF.